Below are 16 T cell receptor beta chains sequenced from a single sample in a study of T cells in Graves' hyperthyroidism and ophthalmopathy (dated by TCRdb to between 2019 and 2020). Library generation was performed with multiplex PCR. The sequencer listed for this sample is Illumina HiSeq 2000. The TCR beta CDR3 regions were amplified from RNA transcripts. The TCR CDR3 was subjected to a first round of RT-PCR using the HTBI primer set and the Qiagen OneStep RT-PCR kit. The raw public reads went through TCRdb reprocessing: fastp at Q25, MiXCR clone calling, in-frame beta chains kept. Merged by CDR3 protein, the rows form single entries marked with the most common genes and DNA. Within this sample are 300,000 to 400,000 distinct CDR3 sequences, with 13% to 15% of them counted one time only. The ten largest clones capture around a fifth of the sample. The sample comprised blood. Receptors were obtained from a woman under 40 with Graves' ophthalmopathy.

The sample holds a few counts of this clonotype. This chain links TRBV9 with TRBJ2-5; perhaps TRBD2 as D (7 bases). Per the germline V gene, CDR1 is SGDLS and CDR2 is YYNGEE. The CDR3 covers 14 residues. Trimming shortened V by 0 bases and J by 5 bases, and 11 bases separated the two germline ends. The CDR3 coding sequence is TGTGCCAGCAGCGTAGTCGGGGGGCATGAGACCCAGTACTTC. Its translation: CASSVVGGHETQYF.

There are many counts of this clonotype. The chain has TRBV20-1 and TRBJ2-7, with TRBD2 identical over 8 bases. With V trimmed by 8 bases and J by 3 bases, 18 bases remained unmatched. Germline V gene sequence: CDR1 DFQATT, CDR2 SNEGSKA (reference sequence). This CDR3 has 16 amino acids. Here the CDR3 reads CSTEGVAGGLSYEQYF. The DNA for the CDR3 is TGCAGTACGGAGGGAGTGGCGGGGGGACTCAGCTACGAGCAGTACTTC.

This clonotype was recorded many times. The chain employs TRBV20-1 and TRBJ2-2; 10 nucleotides agree with TRBD2. J gave up 4 bases and V 6 bases, and 20 bases lay outside the gene matches. Germline values: CDR1 DFQATT, CDR2 SNEGSKA (reference sequence). This CDR3 has 19 residues. In DNA form, the CDR3 reads TGCAGTGCGTGGGGAAGGAGCGGGGGGGCCTCGGTTTCCACCGGGGAGCTGTTTTTT. It translates to CSAWGRSGGASVSTGELFF.

This clonotype has more than one count but fewer than ten. This chain connects TRBV24-1 to TRBJ2-2, with 10 bases identical to TRBD2. With 0 bases clipped from V and 6 bases from J, the junction kept 9 bases outside the gene matches. CDR3 length: 18 residues. CDR1 is KGHDR and CDR2 is SFDVKD in the germline V gene. CDR3: CATSDLGLTSGLSGELFF. The CDR3 bases are TGTGCCACCAGTGATTTGGGTTTGACTAGCGGGTTATCCGGGGAGCTGTTTTTT.

This clonotype was detected only a few times. Sequence at one end of the junction differs from germline and may be a read error. The rearrangement joins TRBV11-2 to TRBJ1-3; possible D gene TRBD1, 5 bases. Germline V gives CDR1 SGHAT, CDR2 FQNNGV. The CDR3 runs to 13 residues. The CDR3: CASSHSRGSTIYF. The CDR3 DNA follows: TGTGCCAGCAGCCACAGTAGGGGAAGCACCATATATTTT.

This clonotype showed up just a few times. The chain carries TRBV20-1 and TRBJ1-1; possible D gene TRBD1, 5 bases. V lost 2 bases and J 5 bases, leaving 21 bases between the germline ends. CDR1 is DFQATT and CDR2 is SNEGSKA in the germline V gene (reference sequence). This CDR3 region has 16 residues. As DNA, the CDR3 is TGCAGTGCTAGACCCCCGCTGGGGGGGTTGAGGACTGAAGCTTTCTTT. This translates into CSARPPLGGLRTEAFF.

V and J are TRBV7-2 and TRBJ2-3, with 16 positions matching TRBD2. The CDR3 is made up of 17 amino acids. Unmatched junction bases numbered 8, after V lost 5 bases and J lost 6 bases. Germline CDR1 and CDR2: SGHTA and FQGNSA. CDR3 region: CASSKGLAGGPVDTQYF. The DNA for the CDR3 is TGTGCCAGCAGCAAGGGACTAGCGGGGGGGCCCGTGGATACGCAGTATTTT. Looking up the rest from reference TRBV7-2 and TRBJ2-3 gives the full variable domain: GAGVSQSPSNKVTEKGKDVELRCDPISGHTALYWYRQSLGQGLEFLIYFQGNSAPDKSGLPSDRFSAERTGGSVSTLTIQRTQQEDSAVYLCASSKGLAGGPVDTQYFGPGTRLTVL.

This clonotype was observed many times. The chain recombines TRBV12-3 or TRBV12-4 with TRBJ2-3; D is perhaps TRBD1 (6 bases). V dropped 6 bases and J dropped 2 bases, with 15 bases sitting between them. The CDR3 length is 15 residues. The CDR3 reads CASSPTRTVTDTQYF. The CDR3 DNA is TGTGCCAGCAGCCCCACCAGGACAGTCACAGATACGCAGTATTTT.

The chain is built from TRBV11-1 and TRBJ2-1, with TRBD1 identical over 12 bases. The CDR3 extends over 15 amino acids. The V gene end was trimmed by 5 bases and the J gene end by 9 bases; junction bases not matched to a gene: 8. Germline CDR1 is SGHAT and CDR2 is FQDESV (reference sequence). The CDR3 spells CASSRPGTGGGEQFF. The CDR3 region has the DNA TGTGCCAGCAGCAGGCCCGGGACAGGGGGCGGTGAGCAGTTCTTC. Full variable domain (remainder filled in from reference TRBV11-1 and TRBJ2-1): EAEVAQSPRYKITEKSQAVAFWCDPISGHATLYWYRQILGQGPELLVQFQDESVVDDSQLPKDRFSAERLKGVDSTLKIQPAELGDSAMYLCASSRPGTGGGEQFFGPGTRLTVL.

This clonotype has a count of ten or more. The chain carries TRBV10-3 and TRBJ2-3; 10 nucleotides line up with TRBD2. J was trimmed by 4 bases and V by 5 bases; bases with no gene match: 6. The CDR3 has 15 residues. Germline assignment: CDR1 ENHRY and CDR2 SYGVKD. CDR3 amino acids: CAISNPSGGADTQYF. The CDR3 DNA reads as TGTGCCATCAGTAACCCCAGCGGGGGGGCAGATACGCAGTATTTT.

This clonotype was seen ten or more times. The chain has TRBV3-1 and TRBJ1-1; 7 bases align to TRBD1. Germline lookup yields CDR1 LGHDT and CDR2 YNNKEL (reference sequence). The V segment lost 1 base and the J segment 6 bases; nucleotides outside the gene matches: 5. CDR3 length: 14 amino acids. The CDR3 region has the DNA TGTGCCAGCAGCCAAGTAGGGGGCCGGTCTGAAGCTTTCTTT. Protein product: CASSQVGGRSEAFF.

This clonotype was recorded many times. The CDR3 region has the DNA TGCGCCAGCAGCCAAGGGGACAGCACAGATACGCAGTATTTT. Protein product: CASSQGDSTDTQYF. This chain links TRBV4-1 with TRBJ2-3; the D call may be TRBD1 or TRBD2 (5 bases each). Germline V lookup: CDR1 MGHRA, CDR2 YSYEKL. Trimming removed 1 base at V and 0 bases at J, with 5 bases between. This CDR3 contains 14 residues.

At least ten counts were recorded for this clonotype. The J gene is TRBJ2-3, the V gene TRBV7-9; 10 bases line up with TRBD2. Germline assignment: CDR1 SEHNR and CDR2 FQNEAQ (reference sequence). Trimming cost V 5 bases and J 5 bases; bases outside gene matches: 7. This CDR3 spans 15 amino acids. CDR3 DNA sequence: TGTGCCAGCAGCCAAGAGCGGGGGGGCCGAGATACGCAGTATTTT. Translation gives CASSQERGGRDTQYF.

This clonotype has only a few counts. The rearrangement uses TRBV6-1 and TRBJ2-1; D is perhaps TRBD1 (6 bases). Germline V gene lookup returns CDR1 MNHNS and CDR2 SASEGT. Trimming took 7 bases from V and 3 from J, leaving 10 bases between them. CDR3 size: 13 residues. CDR3 loop: CASNKDSYNEQFF. CDR3 in DNA: TGTGCCAGCAATAAGGACAGCTACAATGAGCAGTTCTTC.

This chain uses TRBV12-3 or TRBV12-4 with TRBJ2-7; no clear D gene. CDR3 length: 12 residues. Trimming stripped 9 bases from V and 2 bases from J, with 11 bases between. This CDR3 reads CASCRKPYEQYF. Here the CDR3 DNA reads TGTGCCAGTTGTAGGAAACCCTACGAGCAGTACTTC.

This clonotype was detected a few times. The V and J genes are TRBV2 and TRBJ2-3; 12 nucleotides match TRBD2. The length of the CDR3 is 18 residues. V lost 4 bases and J lost 2; bases outside the gene matches: 10. Germline V CDR1 and CDR2: SNHLY, FYNNEI. The CDR3 region is CASSARLAGDPITDTQYF. CDR3 DNA: TGTGCCAGCAGTGCTCGACTAGCGGGGGACCCTATCACAGATACGCAGTATTTT.